A single sample gave rise to the 14 T cell receptor beta chains below, sequenced in a study of blood T cell repertoires in COVID-19. Produced via immunoSEQ multiplex PCR; TCRdb's table is partial and in-frame only. The sample records 200,000 to 300,000 clones, around 84% being singletons. Sequencing used peripheral blood. These receptors all come from a woman aged 55-70 years with COVID-19, enrolled during active disease.

The chain couples TRBV18 to TRBJ1-1; weak D call: TRBD1 (5 bases). The CDR3 runs to 15 residues. The V end was cut by 0 bases, the J end by 5 bases, with 13 bases between. The germline V gene encodes CDR1 KGHSH and CDR2 LQKENI. CDR3 coding DNA: TGTGCCAGCTCACCACCGGGCAGGGATTTAACTGAAGCTTTCTTT. This codes for CASSPPGRDLTEAFF.

The rearrangement joins TRBV30 to TRBJ1-1, with D tentatively TRBD1 (5 bases). This CDR3 region has 13 residues. Per the germline V gene, CDR1 is GTSNPN and CDR2 is SVGIG (reference sequence). Trimming removed 0 bases at V and 0 bases at J, with 5 bases between. The CDR3 loop reads CAWSVGLNTEAFF. The CDR3 DNA reads as TGTGCCTGGAGTGTGGGGCTGAACACTGAAGCTTTCTTT.

The chain uses TRBV29-1 and TRBJ2-2; tentative D call: TRBD1 (6 bases). Germline-derived CDR1 and CDR2 are SQVTM and ANQGSEA. The CDR3 is 14 amino acids. V was cut by 4 bases and J by 3 bases, with 12 bases left in between. CDR3 nucleotide sequence: TGCAGCGTTGTTGCGGACAGAGACACCGGGGAGCTGTTTTTT. Encoded protein: CSVVADRDTGELFF.

The chain couples TRBV10-1 to TRBJ2-1; 8 bases match TRBD2. CDR1 is WNHNN, CDR2 SYGVQD, per germline (reference sequence). There are 14 residues in the CDR3. J was trimmed by 8 bases and V by 6 bases; bases with no gene match: 9. As DNA, the CDR3 is TGCGCCAGCAGAAAGACTAGCGAGTCCCATGAGCAGTTCTTC. Translating it yields CASRKTSESHEQFF.

The chain has TRBV7-9 and TRBJ2-3, with D maybe TRBD2 (5 bases). The CDR3 totals 15 residues. Germline V CDR1 and CDR2: SEHNR, FQNEAQ (reference sequence). Trimming removed 2 bases from V and 1 base from J, with 10 bases in between. CDR3: CASSLSGLRTDTQYF. The CDR3 bases are TGTGCCAGCAGCTTATCAGGACTTCGCACAGATACGCAGTATTTT.

This chain joins TRBV6-6 and TRBJ2-5, with TRBD1 matching 10 bases. This CDR3 comprises 14 residues. CDR1 is MNHNY, CDR2 SVGAGI, per germline (reference sequence). Trimming cost V 0 bases and J 7 bases; bases outside gene matches: 2. The CDR3: CASSYSDRGGTQYF. The CDR3 nucleotides read TGTGCCAGCAGTTACTCGGACAGGGGGGGGACCCAGTACTTC.

This chain links TRBV6-1 with TRBJ2-7; a possible D gene is TRBD2 (7 bases). V shed 3 bases and J shed 2 bases, with 14 bases lying between them. Germline V gene lookup returns CDR1 MNHNS and CDR2 SASEGT. The CDR3 contains 15 residues. The CDR3 reads CASSEGGAPTYEQYF. The CDR3, as DNA: TGTGCCAGCAGTGAGGGGGGGGCGCCCACCTACGAGCAGTACTTC.

The chain carries TRBV6-1 and TRBJ2-7; 12 positions match TRBD2. Germline loops: CDR1 MNHNS, CDR2 SASEGT. The CDR3 runs 18 residues. The trim removed 2 bases at V and 0 bases at J, leaving 8 bases unmatched. The CDR3 region has the DNA TGTGCCAGCAGTGAAAGGGCTAGCGGGGGGGGTTTCTCCTACGAGCAGTACTTC. Translated: CASSERASGGGFSYEQYF.

The V and J genes are TRBV4-2 and TRBJ2-5; no clear D gene. V was clipped by 4 bases and J by 4 bases, with 13 bases between them. The CDR3 is made up of 14 amino acids. Looked up from germline, CDR1 is LGHNA and CDR2 is YNFKEQ. The CDR3 is CASSPETRAETQYF. Written as DNA, the CDR3 is TGTGCCAGCAGCCCAGAAACGCGAGCAGAGACCCAGTACTTC.

The V call is TRBV7-6, the J call TRBJ2-7; TRBD2 agrees at 9 bases. The length of the CDR3 is 16 residues. Germline V gene data show CDR1 as SGHVS and CDR2 as FNYEAQ. V lost 0 bases and J lost 4; bases outside the gene matches: 7. This CDR3 is CASSLAPSSGVYEQYF. The DNA of the CDR3 is TGTGCCAGCAGCTTAGCGCCGTCTAGCGGGGTTTACGAGCAGTACTTC. The complete variable domain, with remaining parts taken from reference TRBV7-6 and TRBJ2-7, reads GAGVSQSPRYKVTKRGQDVALRCDPISGHVSLYWYRQALGQGPEFLTYFNYEAQQDKSGLPNDRFSAERPEGSISTLTIQRTEQRDSAMYRCASSLAPSSGVYEQYFGPGTRLTVT.

This clone is a singleton in its sample. The gene calls are TRBV18 and TRBJ2-5; 9 bases align to TRBD2. CDR3 length equals 16 residues. Germline V gene lookup returns CDR1 KGHSH and CDR2 LQKENI. The V gene end was trimmed by 6 bases and the J gene end by 1 base; junction bases not matched to a gene: 9. Here the CDR3 reads CASSHRPAGGQETQYF. DNA for the CDR3: TGTGCCAGCTCCCACCGTCCAGCGGGAGGCCAAGAGACCCAGTACTTC.

This chain joins TRBV10-2 and TRBJ2-7; TRBD1 is a possible D gene (6 bases). The V and J ends lost 5 bases and 3 bases respectively, with 8 bases between them. In germline, CDR1 is WSHSY, CDR2 SAAADI. The CDR3 is 12 amino acids. The CDR3 reads CASSLTGYEQYF. CDR3 DNA sequence: TGCGCCAGCAGTCTGACAGGCTACGAGCAGTACTTC.

The chain combines TRBV27 with TRBJ1-6, with D hard to call. The CDR3 runs to 12 residues. CDR1 and CDR2 from the germline V gene are MNHEY and SMNVEV (reference sequence). Trimming took 5 bases from V and 10 from J, leaving 9 bases between them. Here the CDR3 reads CASSPGPSPLHF. The CDR3 DNA reads as TGTGCCAGCAGTCCCGGTCCGTCACCCCTCCACTTT.

The V gene is TRBV28, the J gene TRBJ2-7; D uncertain. V dropped 6 bases and J dropped 0 bases, with 9 bases sitting between them. This CDR3 spans 13 amino acids. Germline V lookup: CDR1 MDHEN, CDR2 SYDVKM. CDR3 protein: CASSRTVSYEQYF. In DNA, the CDR3 is TGTGCCAGCAGCCGAACAGTCTCCTACGAGCAGTACTTC.